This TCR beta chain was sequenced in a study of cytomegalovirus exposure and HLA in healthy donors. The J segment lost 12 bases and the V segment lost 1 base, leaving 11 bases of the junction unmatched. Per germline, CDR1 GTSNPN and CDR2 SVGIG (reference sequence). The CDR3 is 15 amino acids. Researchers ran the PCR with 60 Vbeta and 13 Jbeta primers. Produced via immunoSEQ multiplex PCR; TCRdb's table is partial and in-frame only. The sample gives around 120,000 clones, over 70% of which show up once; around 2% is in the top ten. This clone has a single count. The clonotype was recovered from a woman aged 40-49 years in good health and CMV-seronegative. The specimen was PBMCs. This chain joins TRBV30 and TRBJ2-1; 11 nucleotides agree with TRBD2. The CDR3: CAWSGGTSGPGGQFF. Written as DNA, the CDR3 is TGTGCCTGGAGTGGCGGGACTAGCGGCCCTGGGGGGCAGTTCTTC.